The 11 T cell receptor beta chains presented below share a single source sample, sequenced in a study of blood T cell repertoires in COVID-19. Produced via immunoSEQ multiplex PCR; TCRdb's table is partial and in-frame only. This table has some 73,000 clones, around 85% appearing once. The sample consisted of peripheral blood. The receptors were gathered from a man aged 45 to 65 with COVID-19, enrolled during active disease.

The J gene is TRBJ2-3, the V gene TRBV4-2, with D tentatively TRBD2 (7 bases). There are 15 residues in the CDR3. The germline V gene encodes CDR1 LGHNA and CDR2 YNFKEQ. V lost 5 bases to trimming and J lost 1 base, with 13 bases between them. CDR3 residues: CASSSGGVGTDTQYF. The CDR3 DNA sequence: TGTGCCAGCAGCTCGGGGGGCGTAGGCACAGATACGCAGTATTTT.

The chain carries TRBV14 and TRBJ1-1; the D is unclear. V shed 5 bases and J shed 4 bases, with 11 bases lying between them. The CDR3 is made up of 13 amino acids. Germline lookup yields CDR1 SGHDN and CDR2 FVKESK. The CDR3 DNA is TGTGCCAGCAGCACTCAAGCGTTCACTGAAGCTTTCTTT. Amino acid sequence: CASSTQAFTEAFF.

The chain joins TRBV6-5 to TRBJ1-6, with D maybe TRBD1 (6 bases). Trimming shortened V by 7 bases and J by 9 bases, and 16 bases separated the two germline ends. The CDR3 loop spans 14 amino acids. Germline lookup yields CDR1 MNHEY and CDR2 SVGAGI. The chain's CDR3 is CASKGGGISSPLHF. The CDR3 DNA follows: TGTGCCAGCAAAGGGGGGGGAATCTCTTCACCCCTCCACTTT.

This chain uses TRBV9 with TRBJ1-1; a possible D gene is TRBD1 (5 bases). Germline assignment: CDR1 SGDLS and CDR2 YYNGEE. The CDR3 loop spans 14 amino acids. V lost 3 bases, J lost 6 bases, and 15 bases lay in between. CDR3 protein: CASSALGGVAEAFF. The CDR3 coding sequence is TGTGCCAGCAGCGCTCTCGGGGGGGTCGCTGAAGCTTTCTTT.

This clone was detected once. This sequence joins TRBV28 and TRBJ2-2; D is unclear. Germline V gives CDR1 MDHEN, CDR2 SYDVKM. The CDR3 covers 16 residues. V was pared by 1 base and J by 4 bases, with 13 bases between. CDR3 DNA sequence: TGTGCCAGCAGTTTATACGCAGGTTTTAGCACCGGGGAGCTGTTTTTT. Translated, it gives CASSLYAGFSTGELFF.

The genes are TRBV15 and TRBJ1-3; 9 bases line up with TRBD1. With V trimmed by 5 bases and J by 2 bases, 7 bases remained unmatched. The CDR3 totals 16 residues. Germline CDR1 is LNHNV and CDR2 is YYDKDF (reference sequence). The CDR3 spells CATSHLRDRAGNTIYF. The CDR3 coding sequence is TGTGCCACCAGCCACCTCCGGGACAGGGCTGGAAACACCATATATTTT.

A few counts support this clone. The gene calls are TRBV30 and TRBJ1-1; D perhaps matches TRBD1 (6 bases). The CDR3 has 13 amino acids. Germline CDR1 GTSNPN, CDR2 SVGIG (reference sequence). Trimming took off 5 bases at V and 0 bases at J, with 10 bases between the two ends. CDR3 sequence (DNA): TGTGCCTGGGCCGGACAGATGAACACTGAAGCTTTCTTT. Amino acids: CAWAGQMNTEAFF.

DNA for the CDR3: TGTGCCAGCAGTGACAACTTGCCTCGGGGCGAGCAGTACTTC. Protein product: CASSDNLPRGEQYF. This chain joins TRBV2 and TRBJ2-7, with D possibly being TRBD2 (5 bases). V shed 3 bases and J shed 6 bases, with 15 bases lying between them. From germline, CDR1 is SNHLY and CDR2 FYNNEI. There are 14 residues in the CDR3.

The chain couples TRBV19 to TRBJ1-4; the D is unclear. The CDR3 is 15 residues long. Germline V lookup: CDR1 LNHDA, CDR2 SQIVND (reference sequence). V was trimmed by 3 bases and J by 2 bases, leaving 10 bases between them. As DNA, the CDR3 is TGTGCCAGTAGTATGGGAGGGATCACTAATGAAAAACTGTTTTTT. Protein product: CASSMGGITNEKLFF.

V gene TRBV7-2 combines with J gene TRBJ1-1; 7 bases align to TRBD1. The CDR3 contains 13 residues. V was pared by 3 bases and J by 11 bases, with 9 bases of the junction left unmatched. Germline V CDR1 and CDR2: SGHTA, FQGNSA. This chain's CDR3 is CASSFRTGDVAFF. DNA of the CDR3: TGTGCCAGCAGCTTTAGAACAGGGGATGTGGCTTTCTTT.

The chain is built from TRBV7-9 and TRBJ2-3, with TRBD2 matching over 8 bases. CDR1 is SEHNR, CDR2 FQNEAQ, per germline (reference sequence). The V gene end was trimmed by 3 bases and the J gene end by 7 bases; junction bases not matched to a gene: 9. The CDR3 length is 15 residues. The CDR3 loop is CASSLAGTRPNTQYF. Here the CDR3 DNA reads TGTGCCAGCAGCTTGGCCGGGACTAGACCCAATACGCAGTATTTT.